These T cell receptor beta chains were read from a single sample in a study of blood T cell repertoires in COVID-19. The protocol was immunoSEQ multiplex PCR, while the TCRdb copy is restricted to in-frame clones and leaves out a portion. This table holds 100,000 or so clones, about 85% found once. Specimen: peripheral blood. The receptor set was obtained from a man aged 45-60 years with acute or convalescent COVID-19. The CDR3 runs from the conserved cysteine through the conserved F or W. D genes are given only for firm matches. Only some rows state a clone size, as once, few, many or a class for expanded clones.

j_call d_call clone_size v_call cdr3_aa cdr3_nt
TRBJ2-7 TRBD1 NA TRBV11-2 CASTRGRDYEQYF TGTGCCAGCACTAGGGGGCGTGATTACGAGCAGTACTTC
TRBJ1-1 NA NA TRBV30 CAWNGVMNTEAFF TGTGCCTGGAACGGGGTTATGAACACTGAAGCTTTCTTT
TRBJ2-7 NA NA TRBV18 CASSPARTYEQYF TGTGCCAGCTCACCAGCGCGGACCTACGAGCAGTACTTC
TRBJ1-5 TRBD1 NA TRBV7-2 CASSHGQDYSNQPQHF TGTGCCAGCAGCCACGGACAGGACTATAGCAATCAGCCCCAGCATTTT
TRBJ1-1 NA NA TRBV19 CASMGFRNTEAFF TGTGCCAGTATGGGCTTTCGGAACACTGAAGCTTTCTTT
TRBJ2-1 TRBD2 few TRBV10-3 CAISEPRTREQFF TGTGCCATCAGTGAGCCCAGGACTAGGGAGCAGTTCTTC
TRBJ1-2 NA NA TRBV19 CASSIGRRTVNYGYTF TGTGCCAGTAGTATAGGCAGGAGGACAGTTAACTATGGCTACACCTTC
TRBJ2-3 TRBD2 NA TRBV12-5 CASGPSRLALYGTDTQYF TGTGCTAGTGGTCCTAGCAGACTAGCTCTTTATGGCACAGATACGCAGTATTTT
TRBJ2-1 TRBD2 NA TRBV11-3 CASTTLGSSGSQFF TGTGCCAGCACCACCTTAGGGTCTAGCGGGAGTCAGTTCTTC
TRBJ2-7 TRBD1 NA TRBV6-5 CASRVRDRHSYEQYF TGTGCCAGCAGGGTCCGGGACAGGCACTCCTACGAGCAGTACTTC
TRBJ2-7 TRBD1 once TRBV28 CASSSTGQGAREQYF TGTGCCAGCAGTTCCACGGGACAGGGGGCGCGGGAGCAGTACTTC
TRBJ1-1 NA NA TRBV5-1 CASSFQGGGTEAFF TGCGCCAGCAGCTTTCAGGGCGGCGGCACTGAAGCTTTCTTT
TRBJ2-1 TRBD2 NA TRBV6-2/TRBV6-3 CASSYSKLAGGEGDEQFF TGTGCCAGCAGTTACTCGAAACTAGCGGGAGGTGAGGGCGATGAGCAGTTCTTC
TRBJ1-6 NA NA TRBV7-9 CASSLNWRPNSPLHF TGTGCCAGCAGCTTAAATTGGAGACCAAATTCACCCCTCCACTTT
TRBJ2-6 NA NA TRBV5-4 CASSQTGSGANVLTF TGTGCCAGCAGCCAGACAGGCTCTGGGGCCAACGTCCTGACTTTC